The clone carrying this T cell receptor beta chain came up many times. At one end, the junction sequence differs from germline, possibly due to a read error. cDNA molecules, individually, were tagged with unique molecular identifiers. One entry per CDR3 protein, called by TCRdb with MiXCR from the 5' RACE reads. This repertoire shows approximately 27,000 distinct CDR3 sequences, under 6.5% found once; its top ten account for roughly 4.9%. This sample is part of a study of early T cells in non-severe SARS-CoV-2 infection. Germline V gene sequence: CDR1 PRHDT, CDR2 FYEKMQ (reference sequence). CDR3 length: 13 amino acids.

The rearrangement links TRBV13 to TRBJ1-1; TRBD1 is a possible D gene (6 bases). This clonotype originated in an adult who was a healthcare worker with PCR-confirmed SARS-CoV-2 infection or an uninfected control (not recorded which). The sample comprised whole blood. CDR3 nucleotides: TGTGCCAGCAGCCTAGGGGGGGTTGCTGAAGCTTTCTTT. Protein: CASSLGGVAEAFF.